The entry below describes one TCR beta chain. The clone's antigen remains unknown. No much larger clone is present one base from it, and per-base qualities are unavailable. The cohort consisted of 600 to 700 healthy bone marrow donors. At the time of sampling, all cohort members were nominally healthy, though unrecorded immune exposures were likely present. The donor was CMV seronegative and was included in the group of 352 seronegative cohort members. A peripheral blood sample was collected from each donor, and TCR beta sequencing was performed on peripheral blood mononuclear cells. The Qiagen DNeasy Blood Extraction Kit was used to extract genomic DNA from the blood cell samples. The library was generated by the immunoSEQ multiplex PCR assay. For the multiplex PCR, a mixture combining 60 forward primers for TCR Vbeta segments and 13 reverse primers for TCR Jbeta segments was used. A multiplex PCR assay on genomic DNA amplified the CDR3 region of rearranged TCR beta genes. The amplified TCR beta libraries were sequenced on the Illumina HiSeq System as 87-base-pair reads. The original pipeline was this. In a later analysis, some 80 million unique TCR beta chains were counted across the 500 to 850 repertoires, and roughly 11 million of these chains were shared by at least two donors. Raw reads were error-corrected and collapsed into unique sequences with a nearest-neighbor algorithm that merged closely related sequences to remove PCR and sequencing errors. To assign V, D and J gene segments, CDR3 sequences were aligned to IMGT reference sequences. Each retained sequence needed at least a six-nucleotide match to both a V gene segment and a J gene segment. Rearrangements were classified as productive when the CDR3 lacked stop codons and remained in frame with V and J, and all other rearrangements were classified as non-productive. CDR3 was defined by IMGT convention, running from the second conserved V-encoded cysteine to the conserved J-encoded phenylalanine. The earlier analysis of a few hundred of the donors excluded any sequence lacking an unambiguous match to a single V gene segment. In an earlier analysis of 587 of the donors, V segments were called functional above 56.7% productive rearrangements and were called segregating when the between-donor standard deviation exceeded 5%. A statistical classification framework was built to diagnose cytomegalovirus status from the catalog of TCR beta chain sequences. V and J gene assignment, in a later analysis, came from comparing TCR nucleotide sequences with IMGT/GENE-DB human TR gene sequences. The TCRdist pipeline was used in a later analysis to assign CDR3 sequences and most-parsimonious VDJ recombination scenarios. In a later analysis, each TCR beta chain was defined by its CDR3 amino acid sequence together with its V-gene family, and reads lacking a unique V-gene family were excluded. In a later analysis, some 600 highly shared, low-generation-probability nucleotide sequences were removed to address suspected cross-contamination and a sequencing artifact. For each public chain, a later analysis derived a clonal expansion index from normalized ranks of inferred template counts within each repertoire. In a later analysis, generation probabilities were computed using a VDJ recombination model fitted to out-of-frame rearrangements, and the results were checked against IGoR. Hypergeometric tests were used in a later analysis to score TCR-TCR, TCR-HLA and TCR-CMV co-occurrence, with a repertoire-size bias correction applied to the TCR pairs. To estimate false discovery rates, a later analysis permuted the HLA or CMV assignments 20 times. A later analysis grouped co-occurring TCRs with DBSCAN, adding TCRdist sequence similarity when clustering within HLA-allele-positive subsets. Repertoires with fewer than 30,000 or more than 120,000 public chains were left out of co-occurrence clustering, as were a handful of repertoires with anomalous nucleotide sharing. TCRdb holds this immuneACCESS table with in-frame rearrangements only. Some clones are missing; in checked studies, unresolved V genes explain under half, and the rest has no known cause. The V and J calls and clone size are taken from that table; D and trimming were inferred from the DNA. Counted in this sample were under 200,000 clones; around 80% of them appeared once. Together, the top ten hold 4% to 5.5% of the sample.

This record comes from a study of cytomegalovirus exposure and HLA in healthy donors (dated by TCRdb to between 2016 and 2019). The study in broad terms: An earlier analysis of several hundred of the donors reported more than 250 Gb of sequence data and approximately 110 million unique TCR beta sequences from around 200 million T cells. Among 300 to 500 genotyped donors of the cohort, an average of roughly 230,000 unique TCR beta nucleotide sequences was sequenced per donor, of which roughly 18% were non-productive. High-throughput TCR immunosequencing, statistical association of individual TCRs with disease status, and machine learning were combined to predict cytomegalovirus infection status. To study patterns of TCR occurrence, a later analysis re-analyzed previously published TCR beta repertoires from hundreds of donors and added high-resolution HLA genotyping. In an earlier analysis of 500 to 650 of the donors, high-throughput TCR beta sequencing was used to judge whether each TCR beta V gene segment behaved as functional or pseudogenic. Both class I and class II loci were covered by HLA typing, at four-digit resolution. Along with the approximately 650-subject first cohort, a separate validation cohort of roughly 110 different subjects was used. Of the roughly 400 genotyped donors, approximately 83% fell in the genetic ancestry cluster associated with self-reported Caucasian donors. All discovery cohort repertoires had been generated using a single sequencing platform. The later analysis used no new phenotypic data to find candidate immune exposures, relying instead on TCR beta sequences and their occurrence across donors. Because of strong linkage in the cohort, roughly five DR-DQ haplotypes were treated as single units for association and clustering. An early release covering more than 500 HLA-typed donors comprised about 310 gigabases of sequencing data and 85 million or so unique TCR sequences. Typing coverage varied by locus: roughly 620-640 donors for A, B, C, DRB1 and DQB1; some 520 for DQA1; about 600 for DPA1; approximately 490 for DPB1. Using immunosequencing, the study profiled T cell repertoires from around 680 subjects and related those repertoires to cytomegalovirus serostatus. The study was designed to test whether signatures of past pathogen exposure could be identified by cataloging public T cell receptors. Genome-wide SNP genotypes for about three fifths of the roughly 700 donors were used in a later genetic analysis, which treated that subset as a discovery cohort. Donor age, sex, ethnicity and CMV serostatus were compiled alongside the repertoire data.

The paper's findings and limits, for the study overall: In a later analysis, HLA-associated TCR beta chains showed more clonal expansion and lower generation probabilities than non-associated chains that were equally common. The earlier analysis of some 540 of the donors excluded 15 to 20 rarely observed V segments, including chromosome 9 orphons, because counts were too low. Because the 87-base-pair reads could not distinguish some IMGT-functional V segments, including TRBV6-2 and TRBV6-3, those segments were excluded. Because HLA typing was unavailable for some donors at each locus, only the typed subset was used in association tests. At a false discovery rate of 0.05, a later analysis linked under 20,000 TCR beta sequences to specific HLA alleles. Most TCR sequences were observed very rarely across donors, whereas some public TCRs were present in many individuals. A further reported finding was that TCR beta sequences accurately predicted the HLA-A and HLA-B alleles for most subjects in the first cohort. Compared with the roughly 700-donor mean, donors in an Asian-associated ancestry cluster had fewer N-insertions in productive TCRs, according to a later genetic analysis. In an earlier analysis of approximately 590 of the donors, most TCR beta V segments appeared in productive rearrangements about 87% or about 30% of the time, broadly matching IMGT annotations. In both the original and validation cohorts, the classifier was reported to diagnose cytomegalovirus status with high specificity and sensitivity. CMV serostatus was the only immune exposure information available for the cohort. Presence/absence analyses assumed roughly uniform sequencing depth across donors, an assumption that may not hold. In vitro tests confirmed that a few of the cytomegalovirus-associated TCR beta chains recognize cytomegalovirus antigens. Correlated functional status among segregating V segments might be attributable to linkage disequilibrium, but an unknown experimental factor could not be ruled out. Assigning TCR associations to individual alleles was difficult when HLA alleles, especially DR and DQ, strongly co-occurred. The authors suggested that the approach could potentially be generalized to other disease states and immunological phenotypes. A cluster of highly shared sequence variants was judged likely to represent a technical artifact of the sequencing pipeline. A later analysis found that TCR association rates varied across HLA loci, with DRB1 alleles showing the most associated TCRs and HLA-C alleles the fewest. A later analysis reported that several top co-occurrence clusters appeared linked to parvovirus B19, influenza, CMV and Epstein-Barr virus. This cohort had only TCR beta chains sequenced, and the lack of alpha or paired-chain data limited which features could be detected. In the study, about 150 TCR beta chains were listed as associated with cytomegalovirus. Most CMV-associated TCR beta chains appeared to be HLA-restricted in a later analysis, and the HLA associations seemed to be driven largely by CMV exposure. An association between a missense DCLRE1C variant and V-gene and J-gene trimming of TCR beta chains was found in a later genetic analysis and replicated in an independent cohort.

Spanning cysteine to phenylalanine, the CDR3 consists of 15 amino acids. The only DNA kept is the CDR3, 45 bases in frame from the first base. As encoded in the germline V gene (reference sequence), CDR1 is SEHNR while CDR2 is FQNEAQ. The junction shows trimming of 7 bases on V and 7 bases on J, plus 22 bases between the germline ends. The sequence joins TRBV7-9 to TRBJ1-1; TRBD1 is perhaps the D gene, given 5 matching bases. The source of this sequence is a man under 40 in good health and CMV-seronegative. Specimen: PBMCs. This receptor carries the CDR3 CASTQGPGYGGEAFF. The DNA is as follows: TGTGCCAGCACCCAGGGCCCAGGGTACGGGGGTGAAGCTTTCTTT.